The clone carrying this T cell receptor (beta chain) showed up many times. As yet, its antigen is unknown. Germline CDR1 is SGHDT and CDR2 is YYEEEE. V was cut by 4 bases and J by 3 bases, with 4 bases left in between. This CDR3 is built from 11 residues. The record originates from a study of response to subunit inactivated influenza vaccine. Study-wide results and caveats: Each seasonal flu vaccination may recruit only limited new T cells, authors suggested.

From the RT-PCR reads, TCRdb called clonotypes with MiXCR, one entry per CDR3 protein. The sample has hundreds of thousands of distinct CDR3 sequences; roughly 14% are singletons. The source is a middle-aged man who received an inactivated influenza vaccine. The rearrangement joins TRBV5-6 to TRBJ1-2; D not resolved. Sample: PBMCs from blood, taken 11 to 12 days after vaccination. The CDR3 is CASSGDYGYTF. The CDR3 DNA sequence: TGTGCCAGCAGCGGTGACTATGGCTACACCTTC.